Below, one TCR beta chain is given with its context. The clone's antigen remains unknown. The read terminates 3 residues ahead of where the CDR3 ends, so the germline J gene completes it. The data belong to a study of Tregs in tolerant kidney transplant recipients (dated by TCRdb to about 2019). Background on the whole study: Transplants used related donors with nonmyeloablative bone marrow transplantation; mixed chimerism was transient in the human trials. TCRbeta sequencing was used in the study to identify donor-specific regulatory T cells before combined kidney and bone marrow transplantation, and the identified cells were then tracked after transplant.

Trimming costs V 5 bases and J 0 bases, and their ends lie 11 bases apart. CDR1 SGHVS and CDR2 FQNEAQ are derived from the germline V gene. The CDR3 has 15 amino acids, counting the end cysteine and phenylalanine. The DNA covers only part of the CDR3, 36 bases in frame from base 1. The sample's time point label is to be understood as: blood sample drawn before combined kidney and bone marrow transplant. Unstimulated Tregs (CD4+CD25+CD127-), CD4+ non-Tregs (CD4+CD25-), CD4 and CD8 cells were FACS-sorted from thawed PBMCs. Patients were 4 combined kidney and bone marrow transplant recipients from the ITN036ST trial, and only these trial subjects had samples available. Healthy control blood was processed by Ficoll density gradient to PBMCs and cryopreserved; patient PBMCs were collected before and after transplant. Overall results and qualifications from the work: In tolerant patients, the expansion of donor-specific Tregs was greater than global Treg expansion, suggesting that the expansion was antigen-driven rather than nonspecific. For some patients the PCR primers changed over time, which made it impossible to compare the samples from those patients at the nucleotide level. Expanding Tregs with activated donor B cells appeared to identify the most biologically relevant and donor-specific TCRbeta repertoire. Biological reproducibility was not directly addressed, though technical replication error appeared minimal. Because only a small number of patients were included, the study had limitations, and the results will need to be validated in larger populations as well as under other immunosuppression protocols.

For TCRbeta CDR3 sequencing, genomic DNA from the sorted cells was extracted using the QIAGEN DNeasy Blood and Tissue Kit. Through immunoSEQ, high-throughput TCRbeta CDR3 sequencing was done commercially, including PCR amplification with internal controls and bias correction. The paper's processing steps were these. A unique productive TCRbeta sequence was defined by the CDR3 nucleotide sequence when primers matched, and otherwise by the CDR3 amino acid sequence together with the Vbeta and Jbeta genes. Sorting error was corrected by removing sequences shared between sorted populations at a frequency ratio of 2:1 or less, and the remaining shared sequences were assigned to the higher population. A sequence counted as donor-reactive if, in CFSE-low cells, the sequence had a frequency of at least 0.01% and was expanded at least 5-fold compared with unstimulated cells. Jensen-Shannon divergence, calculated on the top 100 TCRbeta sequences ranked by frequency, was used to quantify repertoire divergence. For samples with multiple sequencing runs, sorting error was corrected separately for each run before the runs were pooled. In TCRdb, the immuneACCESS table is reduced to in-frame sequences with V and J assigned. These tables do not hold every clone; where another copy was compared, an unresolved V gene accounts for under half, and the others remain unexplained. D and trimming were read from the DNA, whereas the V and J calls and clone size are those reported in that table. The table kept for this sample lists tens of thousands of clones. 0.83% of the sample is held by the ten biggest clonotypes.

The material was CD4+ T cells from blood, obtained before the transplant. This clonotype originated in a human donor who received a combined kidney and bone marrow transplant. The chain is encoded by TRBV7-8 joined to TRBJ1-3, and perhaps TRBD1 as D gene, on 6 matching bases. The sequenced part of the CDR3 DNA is TGTGCCAGCAGCCCCGGGACAACCTCTGGAAACACC. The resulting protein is CASSPGTTSGNT. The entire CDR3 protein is CASSPGTTSGNTIYF.